Detailed here is one TCR beta chain. The antigen this receptor binds is unknown. No base quality information exists; no much larger clone differs at one position. The germline V end is reduced by 6 bases and the J end by 4 bases; junction bases left unmatched: 9. The CDR3 numbers 14 residues from cysteine through phenylalanine. The only DNA kept is the CDR3, 42 bases in frame from the first base. Reading the germline V gene gives CDR1 MNHNS and CDR2 SASEGT. This record belongs to a study of T cell responses to AZD1222 COVID-19 vaccine (dated by TCRdb to about 2021). Background for the entire study: AZD1222 recipients whose second dose came at about 4 weeks and those whose second dose came at about 12 weeks were combined into one group, since spike-specific TCR depth and breadth did not differ between the two schedules. A total of under 250 trial participants underwent TCR sequencing, of whom some 200 had received two doses of AZD1222 and about 26 had received two doses of the MenACWY control vaccine. Trial participants were enrolled by age into subgroups of 18-55, 56-69 and 70-plus years, and about 150, 27 and 61 TCR-sequenced participants, respectively, were included in these subgroups. Here is what the overall study found, with its caveats: Because no day 14 peak-response samples were available, the repertoires could be characterized only after the peak T cell response. After two AZD1222 doses, spike-specific TCR breadth and depth were significantly higher than at day 0 and than in MenACWY recipients. The whole spike protein was spanned by vaccine-associated CD4 TCRs, and dominant responses were seen in regions 160-218 and 743-854. Epitopes outside the regions mutated in the B.1.351 and B.1.1.7 variants were reportedly recognized by nearly half of the unique spike-specific TCRs. In the small 56-69-year group, the increase in depth fell short of significance, most likely because of low power. Only a handful of AZD1222 recipients were SARS-CoV-2 seropositive at baseline, limiting conclusions about previously exposed vaccinees. Participants were mostly white British, with more females than males. The authors suggested clonal diversity may have been underestimated.

The CDR3 regions of human TCRbeta chains were analyzed by immunosequencing. The published analysis was carried out like this. TCRs in the repertoires were matched against a reference library of SARS-CoV-2-specific TCRs that had been generated with the MIRA antigen-specificity platform. Breadth meant the fraction of unique TCRs that were SARS-CoV-2-associated, whereas depth meant the fraction of total T cells that were SARS-CoV-2-associated. Using the MIRA data, each spike-specific TCR was mapped to the spike region that the TCR reacts to and placed in a CD4 or CD8 class. Log10-transformed breadth and depth values were compared by one-way ANOVA with Sidak's multiple comparisons tests. The table comes from immuneACCESS by way of TCRdb, which keeps in-frame sequences with V and J called. Part of the clones is missing from these tables; in studies checked, under half for an unresolved V gene and the rest for unknown reasons. D and trimming come from the DNA, and the V and J calls and clone size come from that table. The sample includes 150,000 to 200,000 clones, with 85% to 95% observed a single time. The ten biggest clones cover 3.9% of the sample.

The time point label corresponds to: baseline before first vaccination. The vaccinee samples were drawn from two UK trials, COV001 and COV002, one of which was a single-blind randomized controlled phase 2/3 trial testing AZD1222 (ChAdOx1 nCoV-19) in healthy adults. Trial participant PBMC samples were collected at day 0 and day 28 after the second dose for TCRbeta chain sequencing. Recombination linked TRBV6-1 to TRBJ2-7, with 7 bases in between that match TRBD1. This TCR derives from an adult in good health. The material sequenced was peripheral blood, taken on day 0 of AZD1222 vaccination. The CDR3: CASRLRGSWYEQYF. The sequence in DNA is TGTGCCAGCAGACTCAGGGGGAGTTGGTACGAGCAGTACTTC.